This TCR beta chain was identified in a study of response to subunit inactivated influenza vaccine. Notes on the study in general: T cells newly recruited by each seasonal influenza vaccination are few, the authors suggested.

This clonotype was seen a handful of times. What it binds is not known. Via MiXCR, TCRdb re-called the RT-PCR reads, giving one row per CDR3 protein. This table has around 540,000 distinct CDR3 sequences, approximately 12% appearing once. The CDR3 has 15 amino acids. CDR1 is SGHAT and CDR2 is FQNNGV in the germline V gene. The V and J ends lost 1 base and 5 bases, in that order; junction bases with no gene match: 5. The source was PBMCs from blood, collected on the day of vaccination. The sequence was obtained from a man in his forties or fifties who received an inactivated influenza vaccine. The rearrangement joins TRBV11-2 to TRBJ2-5; the match to TRBD1 covers 9 bases. CDR3 bases: TGTGCCAGCAGCTTAGGGACAGGGGAGGGGGAGACCCAGTACTTC. This sequence encodes CASSLGTGEGETQYF.